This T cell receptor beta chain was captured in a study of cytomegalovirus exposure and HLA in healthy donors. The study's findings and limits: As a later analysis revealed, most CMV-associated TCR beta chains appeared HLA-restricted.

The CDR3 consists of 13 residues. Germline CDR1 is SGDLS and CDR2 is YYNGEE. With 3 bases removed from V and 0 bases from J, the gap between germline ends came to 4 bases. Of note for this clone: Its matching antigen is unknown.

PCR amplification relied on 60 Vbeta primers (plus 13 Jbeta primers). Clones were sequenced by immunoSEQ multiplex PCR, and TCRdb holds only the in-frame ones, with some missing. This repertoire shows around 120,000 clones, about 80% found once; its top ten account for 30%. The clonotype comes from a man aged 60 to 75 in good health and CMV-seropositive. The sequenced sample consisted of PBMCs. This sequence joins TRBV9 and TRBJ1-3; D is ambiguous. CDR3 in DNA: TGTGCCAGCAGCGCCTTCTCTGGAAACACCATATATTTT. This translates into CASSAFSGNTIYF.